These T cell receptor beta chains were read from a single sample in a study of glioma-infiltrating T cells. In TCRdb, the multiplex PCR reads were re-called with MiXCR into one record per CDR3 protein. This sample has about 380,000 distinct CDR3 sequences, with 35% to 45% found just once. The sample taken for sequencing was glioma tissue, nonneoplastic brain tissue, or PBMCs (not recorded which). The receptors were sampled from a human donor with low-grade glioma or glioblastoma, undergoing nonglioma brain surgery, or in good health (not recorded which). Each CDR3 is given with its conserved first and last residue. Fields, in order: J gene, clone size, V gene, D gene, CDR3 DNA, CDR3 protein. D genes are given only for firm matches. The size field is filled for only some rows; it gives once, few, many or a size class.

J: TRBJ2-7; size: -; V: TRBV19; D: TRBD2; DNA: TGTGCCAGTAGGACCACCACTAGCGGAGCTCCATACGAGCAGTACTTC; CDR3: CASRTTTSGAPYEQYF
J: TRBJ1-5; size: many; V: TRBV28; D: -; DNA: TGTGCCAGCAACAGGAACAGGGTGGGGAGCAATCAGCCCCAGCATTTT; CDR3: CASNRNRVGSNQPQHF
J: TRBJ1-2; size: many; V: TRBV27; D: -; DNA: TGTGCCACGTCGAGGGCGGCCACTAACTATGGCTACACCTTC; CDR3: CATSRAATNYGYTF
J: TRBJ1-6; size: -; V: TRBV7-2; D: TRBD1; DNA: TGTGCCAGCAGCCCGGCTCTAGGACAGGGAAATTCACCCCTCCACTTT; CDR3: CASSPALGQGNSPLHF
J: TRBJ2-3; size: once; V: TRBV12-3/TRBV12-4; D: -; DNA: TGTGCCAGCAGCCAATCGACGACAGATACGCAGTATTTT; CDR3: CASSQSTTDTQYF
J: TRBJ1-2; size: -; V: TRBV27; D: -; DNA: TGTGCCAGCAGTCCCGGGGGCTATAACTACACCTTC; CDR3: CASSPGGYNYTF
J: TRBJ2-1; size: many; V: TRBV27; D: -; DNA: TGTGCCATCCGTAGGGGCAATGAGCAGTTCTTC; CDR3: CAIRRGNEQFF
J: TRBJ2-3; size: many; V: TRBV2; D: TRBD1; DNA: TGTGCCAGCAGACTCGACAGGGCTACGCAGTATTTT; CDR3: CASRLDRATQYF
J: TRBJ1-4; size: -; V: TRBV7-2; D: TRBD1; DNA: TGTGCCAGCAGCTTAGAAGTAGGGGGCATTGAAAAACTGTTTTTT; CDR3: CASSLEVGGIEKLFF
J: TRBJ1-5; size: -; V: TRBV7-9; D: -; DNA: TGTGCCAGCAGCTTACAGGCCAATCGGCCCCAGCATTTT; CDR3: CASSLQANRPQHF
J: TRBJ2-5; size: few; V: TRBV15; D: TRBD2; DNA: TGTGCCACCAGCAGAGCCGGGGCGGGAGGGCAAGAGACCCAGTACTTC; CDR3: CATSRAGAGGQETQYF
J: TRBJ2-7; size: few; V: TRBV4-2; D: TRBD2; DNA: TGTGCCAGCAGCCGTAAATCGGGACTAGCGGGCGATGGCAGCTCCTACGAGCAGTACTTC; CDR3: CASSRKSGLAGDGSSYEQYF
J: TRBJ1-6; size: -; V: TRBV12-3/TRBV12-4; D: TRBD1; DNA: TGTGCCAGCAGTCCTACAGGGGGCAGGTCACCCCTCCACTTT; CDR3: CASSPTGGRSPLHF
J: TRBJ2-7; size: -; V: TRBV6-9; D: TRBD1; DNA: TGTGCCAGCAGTATTCGCCGAGGCCCGGGACAGTCCTACGAGCAGTACTTC; CDR3: CASSIRRGPGQSYEQYF
J: TRBJ2-7; size: -; V: TRBV27; D: -; DNA: TGTGCCAGCAGTTATACGCCGGGACTTTCCTACGAGCAGTACTTC; CDR3: CASSYTPGLSYEQYF
J: TRBJ2-6; size: -; V: TRBV6-2/TRBV6-3; D: -; DNA: TGTGCCAGCAGTTACAAGGTGATGGGCTCTGGGGCCAACGTCCTGACTTTC; CDR3: CASSYKVMGSGANVLTF
J: TRBJ2-7; size: -; V: TRBV28; D: TRBD2; DNA: TGTGCCAGCAGTATGGGACTAGTTTACGAGCAGTACTTC; CDR3: CASSMGLVYEQYF
J: TRBJ2-7; size: many; V: TRBV7-2; D: -; DNA: TGTGCCAGCAGCTTAGCCTTGTCAGTCTACGAGCAGTACTTC; CDR3: CASSLALSVYEQYF
J: TRBJ1-1; size: once; V: TRBV4-1; D: TRBD1; DNA: TGCGCCAGCAGCCAAGATTGGGACAGAGTGACTTTCTTT; CDR3: CASSQDWDRVTFF